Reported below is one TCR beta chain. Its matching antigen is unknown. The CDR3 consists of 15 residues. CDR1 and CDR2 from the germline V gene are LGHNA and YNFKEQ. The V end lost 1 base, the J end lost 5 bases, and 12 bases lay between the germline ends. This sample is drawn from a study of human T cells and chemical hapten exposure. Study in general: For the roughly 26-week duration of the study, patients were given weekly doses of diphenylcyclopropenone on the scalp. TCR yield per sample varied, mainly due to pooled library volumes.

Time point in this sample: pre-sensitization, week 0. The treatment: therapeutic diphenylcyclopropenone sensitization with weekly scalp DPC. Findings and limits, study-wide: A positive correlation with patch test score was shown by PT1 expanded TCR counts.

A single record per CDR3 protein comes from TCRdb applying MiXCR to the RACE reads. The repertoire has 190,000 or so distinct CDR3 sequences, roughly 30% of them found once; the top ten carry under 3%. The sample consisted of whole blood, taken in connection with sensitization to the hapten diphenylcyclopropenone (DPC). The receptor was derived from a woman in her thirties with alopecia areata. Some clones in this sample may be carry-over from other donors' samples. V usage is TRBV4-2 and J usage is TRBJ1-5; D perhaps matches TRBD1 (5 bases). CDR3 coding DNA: TGTGCCAGCAGCCAAGCCCAGGGTTCGGATCAGCCCCAGCATTTT. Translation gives CASSQAQGSDQPQHF.